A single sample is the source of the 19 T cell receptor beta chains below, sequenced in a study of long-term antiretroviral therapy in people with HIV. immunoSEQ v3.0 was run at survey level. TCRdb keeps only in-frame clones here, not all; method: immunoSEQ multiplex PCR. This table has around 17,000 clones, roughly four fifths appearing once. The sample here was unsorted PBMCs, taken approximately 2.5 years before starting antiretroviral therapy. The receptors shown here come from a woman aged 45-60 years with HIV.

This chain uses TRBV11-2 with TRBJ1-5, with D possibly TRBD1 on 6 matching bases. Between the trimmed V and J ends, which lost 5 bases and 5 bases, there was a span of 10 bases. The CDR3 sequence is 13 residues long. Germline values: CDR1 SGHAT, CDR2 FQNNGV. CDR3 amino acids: CASSRQADQPQHF. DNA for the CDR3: TGTGCCAGCAGCAGACAGGCGGATCAGCCCCAGCATTTT.

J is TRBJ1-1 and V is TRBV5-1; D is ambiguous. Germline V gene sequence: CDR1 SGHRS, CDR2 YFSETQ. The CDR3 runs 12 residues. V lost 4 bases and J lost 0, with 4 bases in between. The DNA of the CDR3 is TGCGCCAGCAGCGAAGTGAACACTGAAGCTTTCTTT. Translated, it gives CASSEVNTEAFF.

Here the CDR3 DNA reads TGTGCCAGCAGCCCCCAGCTAGCGGGGGGTGGGGATACGCAGTATTTT. It is translated as CASSPQLAGGGDTQYF. The gene calls are TRBV9 and TRBJ2-3; 11 nucleotides match TRBD2. V shed 4 bases, J shed 6 bases, and the junction held 10 bases outside the gene matches. The CDR3 sequence is 16 residues long. Germline loops: CDR1 SGDLS, CDR2 YYNGEE.

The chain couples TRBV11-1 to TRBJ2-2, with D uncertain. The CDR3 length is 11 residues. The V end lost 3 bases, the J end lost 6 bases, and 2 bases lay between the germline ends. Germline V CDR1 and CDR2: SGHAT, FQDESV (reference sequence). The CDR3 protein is CASSFAGELFF. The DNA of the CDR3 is TGTGCCAGCAGCTTTGCCGGGGAGCTGTTTTTT.

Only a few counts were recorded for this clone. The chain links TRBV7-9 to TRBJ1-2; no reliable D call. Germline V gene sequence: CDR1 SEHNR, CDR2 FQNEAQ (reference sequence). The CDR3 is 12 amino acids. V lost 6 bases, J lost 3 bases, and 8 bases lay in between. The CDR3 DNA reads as TGTGCCAGCAGACCGGACGACTATGGCTACACCTTC. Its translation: CASRPDDYGYTF.

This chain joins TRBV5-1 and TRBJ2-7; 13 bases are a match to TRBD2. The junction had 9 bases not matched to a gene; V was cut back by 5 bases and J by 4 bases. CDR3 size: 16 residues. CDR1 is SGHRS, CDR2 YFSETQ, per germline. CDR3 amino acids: CASSPTGTSGTYEQYV. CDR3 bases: TGCGCCAGCAGTCCTACCGGGACTAGCGGGACATACGAGCAGTACGTC.

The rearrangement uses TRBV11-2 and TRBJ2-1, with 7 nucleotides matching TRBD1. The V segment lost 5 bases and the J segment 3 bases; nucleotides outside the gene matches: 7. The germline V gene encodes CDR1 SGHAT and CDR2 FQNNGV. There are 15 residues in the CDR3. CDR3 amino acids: CASSLNGQDYNEQFF. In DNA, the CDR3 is TGTGCCAGCAGCCTCAACGGACAGGACTACAATGAGCAGTTCTTC.

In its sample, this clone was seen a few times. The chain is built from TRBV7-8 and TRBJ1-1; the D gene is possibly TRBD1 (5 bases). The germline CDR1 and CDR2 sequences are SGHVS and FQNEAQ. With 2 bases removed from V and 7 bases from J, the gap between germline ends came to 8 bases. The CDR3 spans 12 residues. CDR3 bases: TGTGCCAGCAGCTTATGGGGGATTGAAGCTTTCTTT. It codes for CASSLWGIEAFF.

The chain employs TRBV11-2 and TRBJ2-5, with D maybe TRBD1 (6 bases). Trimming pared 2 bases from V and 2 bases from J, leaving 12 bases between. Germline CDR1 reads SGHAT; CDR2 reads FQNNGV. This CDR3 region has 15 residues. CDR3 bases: TGTGCCAGCAGCTTATGGGGCGGACAGCAAGAGACCCAGTACTTC. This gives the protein CASSLWGGQQETQYF.

The CDR3 here is CASSETTISTDTQYF. The CDR3 region has the DNA TGCGCCAGCAGTGAAACGACGATTTCCACAGATACGCAGTATTTT. The chain carries TRBV10-1 and TRBJ2-3; no clear D. CDR1 WNHNN and CDR2 SYGVQD come from the germline V gene (reference sequence). The V end lost 3 bases, the J end lost 2 bases, and 12 bases lay between the germline ends. The CDR3 is made up of 15 amino acids.

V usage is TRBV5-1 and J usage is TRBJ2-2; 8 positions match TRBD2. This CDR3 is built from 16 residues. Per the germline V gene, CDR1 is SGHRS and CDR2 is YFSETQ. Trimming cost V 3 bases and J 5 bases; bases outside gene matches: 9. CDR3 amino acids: CASSSREGRGTGELFF. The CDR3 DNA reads TGCGCCAGCAGCTCCCGGGAGGGAAGGGGTACCGGGGAGCTGTTTTTT.

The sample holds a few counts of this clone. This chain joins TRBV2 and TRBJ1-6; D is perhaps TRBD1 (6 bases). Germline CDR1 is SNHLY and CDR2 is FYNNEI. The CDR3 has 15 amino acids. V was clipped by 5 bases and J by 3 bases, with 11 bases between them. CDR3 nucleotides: TGTGCCAGCAGTTTCCAGGGGATCTATAATTCACCCCTCCACTTT. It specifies CASSFQGIYNSPLHF.

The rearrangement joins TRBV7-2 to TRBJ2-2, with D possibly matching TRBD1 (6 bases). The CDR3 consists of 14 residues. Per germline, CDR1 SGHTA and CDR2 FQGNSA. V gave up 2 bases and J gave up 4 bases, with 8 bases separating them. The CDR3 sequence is CASSLIRGTGELFF. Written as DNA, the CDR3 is TGTGCCAGCAGCTTAATCAGGGGCACCGGGGAGCTGTTTTTT.

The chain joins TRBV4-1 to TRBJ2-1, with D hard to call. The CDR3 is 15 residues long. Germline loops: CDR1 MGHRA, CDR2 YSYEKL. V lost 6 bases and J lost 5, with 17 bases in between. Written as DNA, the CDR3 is TGCGCCAGCAGTCTCCTGGGCCTAAACCACAATGAGCAGTTCTTC. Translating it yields CASSLLGLNHNEQFF.

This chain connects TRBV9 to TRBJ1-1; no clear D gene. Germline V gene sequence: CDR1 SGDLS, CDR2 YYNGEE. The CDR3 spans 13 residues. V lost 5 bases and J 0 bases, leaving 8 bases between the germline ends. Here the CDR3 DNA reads TGTGCCAGCAGAACCGCCATGAACACTGAAGCTTTCTTT. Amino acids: CASRTAMNTEAFF. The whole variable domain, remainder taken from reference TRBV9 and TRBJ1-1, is DSGVTQTPKHLITATGQRVTLRCSPRSGDLSVYWYQQSLDQGLQFLIQYYNGEERAKGNILERFSAQQFPDLHSELNLSSLELGDSALYFCASRTAMNTEAFFGQGTRLTVV.

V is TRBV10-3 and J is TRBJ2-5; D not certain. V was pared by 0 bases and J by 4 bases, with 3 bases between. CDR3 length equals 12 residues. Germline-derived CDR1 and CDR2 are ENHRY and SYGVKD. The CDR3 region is CAISESGETQYF. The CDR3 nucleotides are TGTGCCATCAGTGAGTCGGGAGAGACCCAGTACTTC.

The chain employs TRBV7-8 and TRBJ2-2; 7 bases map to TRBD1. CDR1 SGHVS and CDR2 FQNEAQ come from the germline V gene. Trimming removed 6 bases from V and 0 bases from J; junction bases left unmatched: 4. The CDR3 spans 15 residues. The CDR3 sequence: CASSTGAPNTGELFF. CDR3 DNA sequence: TGTGCCAGCAGTACAGGGGCCCCGAACACCGGGGAGCTGTTTTTT.

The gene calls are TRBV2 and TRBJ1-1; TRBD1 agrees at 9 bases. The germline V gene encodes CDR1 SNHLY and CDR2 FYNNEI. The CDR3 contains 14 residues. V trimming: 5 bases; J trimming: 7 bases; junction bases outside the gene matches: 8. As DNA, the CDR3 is TGTGCCAGCAGTACCAAACAGGGGGCTAATGAAGCTTTCTTT. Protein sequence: CASSTKQGANEAFF. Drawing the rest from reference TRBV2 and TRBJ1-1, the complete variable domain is EPEVTQTPSHQVTQMGQEVILRCVPISNHLYFYWYRQILGQKVEFLVSFYNNEISEKSEIFDDQFSVERPDGSNFTLKIRSTKLEDSAMYFCASSTKQGANEAFFGQGTRLTVV.

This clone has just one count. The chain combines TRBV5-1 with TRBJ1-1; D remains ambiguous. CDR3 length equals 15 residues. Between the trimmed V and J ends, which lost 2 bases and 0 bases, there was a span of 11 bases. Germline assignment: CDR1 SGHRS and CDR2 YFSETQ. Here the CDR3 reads CASSLSAALNTEAFF. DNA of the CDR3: TGCGCCAGCAGCTTATCGGCAGCCCTGAACACTGAAGCTTTCTTT.